The next 9 T cell receptor beta chains were all read from a single sample in a study of T cells after yellow fever vaccination. TCRdb used MiXCR to reprocess the 5' RACE reads, holding one entry per CDR3 protein. Of some 350,000 distinct CDR3 sequences in the sample, 4% were seen once. Sequencing used PBMCs, obtained 5 days after the yellow fever booster vaccination. Source of these receptors: a man between 18 and 35 years old who received the YFV17D yellow fever vaccine.

This clonotype was found many times. This chain connects TRBV2 to TRBJ1-1, with a possible D match to TRBD1 (6 bases). Trimming stripped 6 bases from V and 5 bases from J, with 19 bases between. Germline CDR1 SNHLY, CDR2 FYNNEI. The CDR3 totals 15 residues. CDR3 loop: CASRSSVKRGTEAFF. The CDR3 bases are TGTGCCAGCAGGTCTTCCGTCAAGAGGGGGACTGAAGCTTTCTTT.

This chain links TRBV12-3 or TRBV12-4 with TRBJ1-5, with 9 bases that match TRBD1. The CDR3 loop spans 15 amino acids. V lost 4 bases and J lost 5; bases outside the gene matches: 6. The CDR3 loop reads CASSWADRGDQPQHF. The CDR3 DNA reads TGTGCCAGCAGTTGGGCGGACAGGGGCGATCAGCCCCAGCATTTT.

The chain combines TRBV14 with TRBJ2-1, with D perhaps being TRBD1 or TRBD2 (5 bases each). CDR3 length equals 15 residues. Germline CDR1 is SGHDN and CDR2 is FVKESK. Trimming shortened V by 4 bases and J by 0 bases, and 10 bases separated the two germline ends. In DNA form, the CDR3 reads TGTGCCAGCAGCCCGCCAGGGAGCTCCTACAATGAGCAGTTCTTC. Its protein is CASSPPGSSYNEQFF. The variable domain in full, completed from reference TRBV14 and TRBJ2-1, reads EAGVTQFPSHSVIEKGQTVTLRCDPISGHDNLYWYRRVMGKEIKFLLHFVKESKQDESGMPNNRFLAERTGGTYSTLKVQPAELEDSGVYFCASSPPGSSYNEQFFGPGTRLTVL.

This clonotype was seen repeatedly, ten times or more. V usage is TRBV29-1 and J usage is TRBJ2-7; TRBD1 matches at 7 bases. This CDR3 spans 13 amino acids. With 5 bases clipped from V and 3 bases from J, the junction kept 7 bases outside the gene matches. Germline loops: CDR1 SQVTM, CDR2 ANQGSEA. The CDR3 spells CSVQFRDSYEQYF. CDR3 bases: TGCAGCGTTCAATTCCGGGACAGCTACGAGCAGTACTTC.

This clonotype has a count of ten or more. The CDR3 sequence: CASRSRRDTEAFF. The CDR3 DNA reads TGCGCCAGCAGAAGCAGGAGGGACACTGAAGCTTTCTTT. The chain has TRBV5-1 and TRBJ1-1; D is uncertain. CDR1 and CDR2 from the germline V gene are SGHRS and YFSETQ. Trimming removed 5 bases from V and 3 bases from J, with 11 bases in between. The CDR3 sequence is 13 residues long.

This chain connects TRBV7-2 to TRBJ2-1; 13 positions agree with TRBD2. V lost 5 bases and J lost 7; bases outside the gene matches: 5. Germline values: CDR1 SGHTA, CDR2 FQGNSA. CDR3 length: 15 amino acids. The CDR3 DNA is TGTGCCAGCAGCCTGACTAGCGGGGGGCAAAATGAGCAGTTCTTC. Translation gives CASSLTSGGQNEQFF.

This clonotype was counted many times. V is TRBV7-9 and J is TRBJ1-1; D gene unclear. The CDR3 sequence is 16 residues long. Per the germline V gene, CDR1 is SEHNR and CDR2 is FQNEAQ (reference sequence). Trimming stripped 0 bases from V and 2 bases from J, with 13 bases between. CDR3 sequence: CASSLALIGDNTEAFF. CDR3 coding DNA: TGTGCCAGCAGCTTAGCGCTAATTGGGGATAACACTGAAGCTTTCTTT.

V is TRBV4-1 and J is TRBJ2-7; D unresolved. Germline CDR1 MGHRA, CDR2 YSYEKL. Trimming cost V 1 base and J 2 bases, with 9 bases left between them. This CDR3 has 14 amino acids. As DNA, the CDR3 is TGCGCCAGCAGCCAAGGTTACGGAACCTACGAGCAGTACGTC. This encodes CASSQGYGTYEQYV.

This clonotype was seen repeatedly, ten times or more. The V gene is TRBV28, the J gene TRBJ1-1; no reliable D call. The CDR3 has 13 residues. V was pared by 5 bases and J by 4 bases, with 11 bases between. Germline values: CDR1 MDHEN, CDR2 SYDVKM. The chain's CDR3 is CASSLPFLTEAFF. CDR3 coding DNA: TGTGCCAGCAGTCTCCCTTTTCTCACTGAAGCTTTCTTT.